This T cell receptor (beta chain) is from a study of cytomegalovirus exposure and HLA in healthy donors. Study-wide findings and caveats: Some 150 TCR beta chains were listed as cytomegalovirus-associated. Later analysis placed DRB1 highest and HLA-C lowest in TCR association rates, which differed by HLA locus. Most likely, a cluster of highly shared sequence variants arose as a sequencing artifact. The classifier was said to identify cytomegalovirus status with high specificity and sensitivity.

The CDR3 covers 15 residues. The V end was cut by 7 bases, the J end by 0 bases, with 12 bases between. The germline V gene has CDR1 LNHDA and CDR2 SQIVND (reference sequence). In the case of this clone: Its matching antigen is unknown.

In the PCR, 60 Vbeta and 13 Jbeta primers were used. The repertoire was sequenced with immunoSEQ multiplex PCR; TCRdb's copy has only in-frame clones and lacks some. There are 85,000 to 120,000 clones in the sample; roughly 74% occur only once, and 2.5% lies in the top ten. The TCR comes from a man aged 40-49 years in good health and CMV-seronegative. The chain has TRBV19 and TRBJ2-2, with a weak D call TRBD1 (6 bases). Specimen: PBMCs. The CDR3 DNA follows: TGTGCCAGTACCACCGGGACAACGAACACCGGGGAGCTGTTTTTT. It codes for CASTTGTTNTGELFF.